Listed here are 3 T cell receptor beta chains from one sample, sequenced in a study of response to subunit inactivated influenza vaccine. TCRdb passed the RT-PCR reads through MiXCR, listing each CDR3 protein once. The sample lists around 570,000 distinct CDR3 sequences, approximately 10% seen once, with roughly 9.6% in the top ten. This sample was also put to use in a study of T cells expressing NK-cell markers. Turning to that study: UMIs were included in TCR beta cDNA generated by 5'RACE template switching.

The sequenced sample was PBMCs from blood, obtained on the day of vaccination. All receptors derive from a man aged 50 or older who received an inactivated influenza vaccine.

A few counts support this clonotype. The rearrangement uses TRBV24-1 and TRBJ1-2, with a possible D match to TRBD1 (6 bases). The CDR3 contains 16 residues. Trimming pared 5 bases from V and 5 bases from J, leaving 20 bases between. Germline V CDR1 and CDR2: KGHDR, SFDVKD. The CDR3 coding sequence is TGTGCCACCAGTGGGGGAGGACAGAGGGACATTTATGGCTACACCTTC. Translation gives CATSGGGQRDIYGYTF.

This clonotype was observed a few times. The chain links TRBV6-1 to TRBJ2-1; TRBD2 agrees at 11 bases. This CDR3 is 16 amino acids long. Germline trimming cut 6 bases from V and 1 base from J; bases unmatched to any gene: 5. Germline-derived CDR1 and CDR2 are MNHNS and SASEGT. Written as DNA, the CDR3 is TGTGCCAGCAGCCGACTAGCGGGGAGGTCCTACAATGAGCAGTTCTTC. Amino acid sequence: CASSRLAGRSYNEQFF.

The V gene is TRBV12-3 or TRBV12-4, the J gene TRBJ2-1; no firm D call. The CDR3 covers 14 residues. Trimming took off 6 bases at V and 5 bases at J, with 14 bases between the two ends. The CDR3, as DNA: TGTGCCAGCAGCCATACAATGACTGACAATGAGCAGTTCTTC. It codes for CASSHTMTDNEQFF.